A single sample is the source of the 6 T cell receptor beta chains below, sequenced in a study of T cells in Graves' hyperthyroidism and ophthalmopathy. Amplified TCR beta CDR3 regions came from RNA transcripts. Researchers ran a first-round RT-PCR on the TCR CDR3 using the HTBI primer set. TCRdb passed the multiplex PCR reads through MiXCR, listing each CDR3 protein once. The repertoire holds about 530,000 distinct CDR3 sequences, approximately 17% seen once, with roughly a sixth in the top ten. Specimen: blood. These receptors all come from a woman aged 18-29 years with Graves' ophthalmopathy.

There are a few counts of this clonotype. A junction end diverges from the germline sequence, so it may reflect a read error. The rearrangement uses TRBV29-1 and TRBJ1-2; 7 nucleotides agree with TRBD1. The CDR3 is 15 amino acids. CDR1 is SQVTM, CDR2 ANQGSEA, per germline. CDR3 region: CSVEANLQGSYGYTF. As DNA, the CDR3 is TGCAGCGTCGAAGCGAACCTACAGGGGAGTTATGGCTACACCTTC.

V and J are TRBV6-1 and TRBJ1-5, with TRBD1 matching over 7 bases. The germline gives CDR1 MNHNS, CDR2 SASEGT. Trimming at V came to 6 bases and at J to 4 bases, leaving 6 bases not matched to a gene. The CDR3 has 14 amino acids. In DNA, the CDR3 is TGTGCCAGCAGGGACGGGACAGCAAATCAGCCCCAGCATTTT. Amino acids: CASRDGTANQPQHF.

The rearrangement joins TRBV6-1 to TRBJ1-5; the match to TRBD1 covers 7 bases. The CDR3 consists of 14 residues. Trimming removed 7 bases from V and 4 bases from J; junction bases left unmatched: 7. Germline CDR1 is MNHNS and CDR2 is SASEGT. The CDR3 protein is CASTDPQGNQPQHF. DNA for the CDR3: TGTGCCAGCACGGACCCACAGGGGAATCAGCCCCAGCATTTT.

J is TRBJ2-1 and V is TRBV4-3; TRBD2 matches 7 bases. The V gene end was trimmed by 4 bases and the J gene end by 6 bases; junction bases not matched to a gene: 12. This CDR3 has 16 residues. The germline gives CDR1 LGHNA, CDR2 YSLEER. CDR3 sequence: CASSLLGRGGRNEQFF. The CDR3 DNA sequence: TGCGCCAGCAGCCTCCTGGGGAGGGGAGGACGCAATGAGCAGTTCTTC.

As regards this clonotype: A much larger clone lies one base from this, so it may be a read error. V usage is TRBV27 and J usage is TRBJ1-2; maybe TRBD1 (5 bases). Germline loops: CDR1 MNHEY, CDR2 SMNVEV (reference sequence). There are 13 residues in the CDR3. In DNA, the CDR3 is TGTGCCTGCAGTTCGGGGCAGTTCTATGGCTACACCTTC. Translated: CACSSGQFYGYTF.

At least ten counts were recorded for this clonotype. This rearrangement joins TRBV4-2 to TRBJ2-7; 8 nucleotides line up with TRBD1. V shed 0 bases and J 3 bases; nucleotides not matched to a gene: 4. CDR1 LGHNA and CDR2 YNFKEQ come from the germline V gene. The CDR3 is 15 amino acids. In nucleotides, the CDR3 is TGTGCCAGCAGCCAAGACGTTACAGGGGGCTACGAGCAGTACTTC. Protein sequence: CASSQDVTGGYEQYF.